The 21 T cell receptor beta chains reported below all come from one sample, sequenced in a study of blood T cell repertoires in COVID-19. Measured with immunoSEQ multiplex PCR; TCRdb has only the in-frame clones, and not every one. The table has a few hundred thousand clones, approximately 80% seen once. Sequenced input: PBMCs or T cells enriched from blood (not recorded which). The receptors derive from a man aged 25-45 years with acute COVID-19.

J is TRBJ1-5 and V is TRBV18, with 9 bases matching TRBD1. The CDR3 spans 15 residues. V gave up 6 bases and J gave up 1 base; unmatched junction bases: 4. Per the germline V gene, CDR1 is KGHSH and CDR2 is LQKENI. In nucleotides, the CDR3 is TGTGCCAGCTCTCCGGGACAGGGAAGCAATCAGCCCCAGCATTTT. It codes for CASSPGQGSNQPQHF. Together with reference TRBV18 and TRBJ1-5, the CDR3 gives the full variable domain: NAGVMQNPRHLVRRRGQEARLRCSPMKGHSHVYWYRQLPEEGLKFMVYLQKENIIDESGMPKERFSAEFPKEGPSILRIQQVVRGDSAAYFCASSPGQGSNQPQHFGDGTRLSIL.

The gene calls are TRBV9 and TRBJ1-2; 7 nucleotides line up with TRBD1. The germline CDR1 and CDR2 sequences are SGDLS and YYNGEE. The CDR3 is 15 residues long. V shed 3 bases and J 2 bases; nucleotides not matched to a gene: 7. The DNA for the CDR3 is TGTGCCAGCAGCGCATGGACAGGACCCAACTATGGCTACACCTTC. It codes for CASSAWTGPNYGYTF.

The CDR3 loop reads CASSPGTGRSEQYF. CDR3 sequence (DNA): TGCGCCAGCAGTCCCGGGACAGGGAGGAGCGAGCAGTACTTC. The V call is TRBV5-1, the J call TRBJ2-7, with 9 bases aligning to TRBD1. Per germline, CDR1 SGHRS and CDR2 YFSETQ. The CDR3 extends over 14 amino acids. V was pared by 5 bases and J by 6 bases, with 9 bases of the junction left unmatched. Based on the CDR3 plus reference TRBV5-1 and TRBJ2-7, the full variable domain is KAGVTQTPRYLIKTRGQQVTLSCSPISGHRSVSWYQQTPGQGLQFLFEYFSETQRNKGNFPGRFSGRQFSNSRSEMNVSTLELGDSALYLCASSPGTGRSEQYFGPGTRLTVT.

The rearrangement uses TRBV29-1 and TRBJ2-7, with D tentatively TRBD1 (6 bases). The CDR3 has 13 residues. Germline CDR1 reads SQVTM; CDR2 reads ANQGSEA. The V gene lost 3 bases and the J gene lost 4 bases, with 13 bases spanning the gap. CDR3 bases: TGCAGCGTTGACCTGACAGGCGAATACGAGCAGTACTTC. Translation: CSVDLTGEYEQYF.

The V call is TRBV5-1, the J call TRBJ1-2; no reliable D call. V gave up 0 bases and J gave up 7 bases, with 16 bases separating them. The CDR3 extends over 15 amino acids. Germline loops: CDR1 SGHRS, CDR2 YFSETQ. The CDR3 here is CASSLESGIGFGYTF. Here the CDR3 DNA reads TGCGCCAGCAGCTTGGAATCGGGGATAGGGTTTGGCTACACCTTC.

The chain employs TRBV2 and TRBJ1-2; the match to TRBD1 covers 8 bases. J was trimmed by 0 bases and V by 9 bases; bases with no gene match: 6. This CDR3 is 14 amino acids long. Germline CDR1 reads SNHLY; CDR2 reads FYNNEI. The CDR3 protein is CARTDRVANYGYTF. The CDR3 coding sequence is TGTGCCAGAACGGACAGGGTAGCTAACTATGGCTACACCTTC.

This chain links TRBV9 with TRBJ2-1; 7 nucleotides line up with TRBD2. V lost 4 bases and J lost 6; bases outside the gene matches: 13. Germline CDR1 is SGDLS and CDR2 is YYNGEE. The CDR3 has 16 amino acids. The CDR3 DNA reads TGTGCCAGCAGCTTCTCGACTAGCTTTTTATCCAATGAGCAGTTCTTC. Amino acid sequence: CASSFSTSFLSNEQFF. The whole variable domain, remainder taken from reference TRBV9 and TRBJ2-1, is DSGVTQTPKHLITATGQRVTLRCSPRSGDLSVYWYQQSLDQGLQFLIQYYNGEERAKGNILERFSAQQFPDLHSELNLSSLELGDSALYFCASSFSTSFLSNEQFFGPGTRLTVL.

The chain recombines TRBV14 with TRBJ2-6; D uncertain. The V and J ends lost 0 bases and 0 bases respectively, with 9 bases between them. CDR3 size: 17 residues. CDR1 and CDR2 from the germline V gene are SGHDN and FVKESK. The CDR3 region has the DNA TGTGCCAGCAGCCAAGAACTTTTAAGCTCTGGGGCCAACGTCCTGACTTTC. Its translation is CASSQELLSSGANVLTF.

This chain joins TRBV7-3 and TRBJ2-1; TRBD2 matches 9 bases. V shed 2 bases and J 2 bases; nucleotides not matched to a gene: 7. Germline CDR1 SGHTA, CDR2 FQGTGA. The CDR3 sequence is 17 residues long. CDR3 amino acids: CASSLQSRGGAYNEQFF. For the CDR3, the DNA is TGTGCCAGCAGCTTACAGTCTCGCGGGGGGGCCTACAATGAGCAGTTCTTC.

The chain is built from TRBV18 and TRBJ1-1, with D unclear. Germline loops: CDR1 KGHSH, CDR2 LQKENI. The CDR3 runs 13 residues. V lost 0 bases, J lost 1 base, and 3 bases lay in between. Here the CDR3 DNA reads TGTGCCAGCTCACCACCTAGGAACACTGAAGCTTTCTTT. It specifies CASSPPRNTEAFF.

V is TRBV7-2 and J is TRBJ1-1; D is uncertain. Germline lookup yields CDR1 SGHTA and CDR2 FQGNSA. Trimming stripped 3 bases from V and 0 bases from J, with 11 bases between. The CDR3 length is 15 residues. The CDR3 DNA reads TGTGCCAGCAGCTTTGTAGTGTTGCTGAACACTGAAGCTTTCTTT. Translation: CASSFVVLLNTEAFF.

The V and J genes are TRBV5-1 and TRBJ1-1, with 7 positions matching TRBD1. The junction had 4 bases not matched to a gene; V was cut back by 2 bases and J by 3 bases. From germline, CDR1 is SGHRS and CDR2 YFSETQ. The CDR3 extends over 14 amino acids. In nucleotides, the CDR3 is TGCGCCAGCAGCTTAAACAGGGGAGACACTGAAGCTTTCTTT. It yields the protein CASSLNRGDTEAFF. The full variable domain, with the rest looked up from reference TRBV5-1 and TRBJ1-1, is KAGVTQTPRYLIKTRGQQVTLSCSPISGHRSVSWYQQTPGQGLQFLFEYFSETQRNKGNFPGRFSGRQFSNSRSEMNVSTLELGDSALYLCASSLNRGDTEAFFGQGTRLTVV.

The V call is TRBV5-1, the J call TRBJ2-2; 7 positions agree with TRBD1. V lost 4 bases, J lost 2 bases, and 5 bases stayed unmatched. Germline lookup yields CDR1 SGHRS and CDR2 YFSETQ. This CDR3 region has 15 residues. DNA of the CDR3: TGCGCCAGCAGCCAAAACAGGGGCAACACCGGGGAGCTGTTTTTT. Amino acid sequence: CASSQNRGNTGELFF.

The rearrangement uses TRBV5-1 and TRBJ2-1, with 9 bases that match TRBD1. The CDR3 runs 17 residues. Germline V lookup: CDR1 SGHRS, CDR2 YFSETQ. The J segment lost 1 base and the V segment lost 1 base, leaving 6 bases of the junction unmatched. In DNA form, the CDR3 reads TGCGCCAGCAGCTTGACTCTACAGGGGGCGTCCTACAATGAGCAGTTCTTC. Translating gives CASSLTLQGASYNEQFF.

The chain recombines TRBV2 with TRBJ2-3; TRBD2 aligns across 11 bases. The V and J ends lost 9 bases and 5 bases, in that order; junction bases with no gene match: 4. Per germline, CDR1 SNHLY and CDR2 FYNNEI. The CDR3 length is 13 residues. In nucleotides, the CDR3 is TGTGCCAGGGCCACTAGCGGGGGAGATACGCAGTATTTT. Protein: CARATSGGDTQYF.

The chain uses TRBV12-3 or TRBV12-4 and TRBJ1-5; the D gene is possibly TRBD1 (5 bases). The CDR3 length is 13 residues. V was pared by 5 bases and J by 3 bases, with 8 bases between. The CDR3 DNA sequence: TGTGCCAGCAGTGACAGCCCCAATCAGCCCCAGCATTTT. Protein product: CASSDSPNQPQHF.

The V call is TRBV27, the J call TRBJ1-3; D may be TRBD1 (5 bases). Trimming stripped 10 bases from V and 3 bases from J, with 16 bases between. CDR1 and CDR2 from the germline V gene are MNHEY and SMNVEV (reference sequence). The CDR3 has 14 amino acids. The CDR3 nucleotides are TGTGCCACCACTTATGATAGGGGTGGAAACACCATATATTTT. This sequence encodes CATTYDRGGNTIYF.

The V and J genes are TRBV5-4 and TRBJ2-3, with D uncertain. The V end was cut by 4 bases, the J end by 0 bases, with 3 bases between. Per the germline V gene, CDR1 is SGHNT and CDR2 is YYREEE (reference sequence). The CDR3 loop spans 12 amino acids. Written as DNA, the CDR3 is TGTGCCAGCAGCCTTAGCACAGATACGCAGTATTTT. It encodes CASSLSTDTQYF.

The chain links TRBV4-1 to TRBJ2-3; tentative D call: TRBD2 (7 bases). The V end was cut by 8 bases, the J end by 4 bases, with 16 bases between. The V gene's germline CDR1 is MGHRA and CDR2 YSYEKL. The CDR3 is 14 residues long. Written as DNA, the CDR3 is TGCGCCAGCGCGGAGGGGGGGTTCGCAGATACGCAGTATTTT. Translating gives CASAEGGFADTQYF.

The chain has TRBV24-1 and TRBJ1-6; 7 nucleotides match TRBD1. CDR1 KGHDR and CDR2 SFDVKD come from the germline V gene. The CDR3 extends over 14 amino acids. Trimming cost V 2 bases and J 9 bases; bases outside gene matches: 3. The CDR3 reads CATSDWGTASPLHF. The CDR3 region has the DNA TGTGCCACCAGTGATTGGGGGACAGCTTCACCCCTCCACTTT.

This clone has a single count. CDR3 amino acids: CATPDRRRANYGYTF. The CDR3 coding sequence is TGCGCCACTCCGGACAGACGGAGAGCTAACTATGGCTACACCTTC. The chain uses TRBV10-1 and TRBJ1-2, with D possibly TRBD1 on 6 matching bases. Germline V gene lookup returns CDR1 WNHNN and CDR2 SYGVQD (reference sequence). Trimming took 10 bases from V and 0 from J, leaving 18 bases between them. The CDR3 extends over 15 amino acids.